This T cell receptor (beta chain) appears in the sequencing data of a study of T cell responses to AZD1222 COVID-19 vaccine. Data came from immunoSEQ multiplex PCR; TCRdb stores just in-frame clones and leaves some out. Of about 140,000 clones listed, over 85% are singletons. Study-wide findings and caveats: Donors were largely white British and mainly female; clonal diversity was possibly underestimated. Spike-specific TCR breadth and depth were elevated following two AZD1222 doses. With dominance at 160-218 and 743-854, vaccine-associated CD4 TCRs spanned spike. Only a handful of AZD1222 recipients tested seropositive at baseline.

Points on this clone: The antigen is not known.

Germline V gene data show CDR1 as LNHDA and CDR2 as SQIVND (reference sequence). The CDR3 covers 15 residues. After removal of 2 bases from V and 1 base from J, the junction contained 2 bases not matched to a gene. The sample consisted of peripheral blood, taken on day 0 of MenACWY control vaccination. This TCR came from an adult in good health. The chain has TRBV19 and TRBJ1-1; 9 bases align to TRBD1. The CDR3 here is CASSIQGQGNTEAFF. The CDR3 nucleotides are TGTGCCAGTAGTATACAGGGACAGGGGAACACTGAAGCTTTCTTT.